Listed below are T cell receptor beta chains from one sample, sequenced in a study of beta chain features in type 1 diabetes. The protocol was immunoSEQ multiplex PCR, while the TCRdb copy is restricted to in-frame clones and leaves out a portion. Of a few hundred thousand clones listed, approximately 11% are singletons. Material for sequencing was naive CD4+ T cells from blood. These receptors came from a man aged 30-40 years with type 1 diabetes. CDR3s include the opening cysteine and the closing phenylalanine or tryptophan. A D gene is named only where the DNA matches it firmly. Rows give clone size only sometimes, using once, few, many, or a class for an expanded clone.

TRBV5-1	TRBJ1-5	.	.	15	TGCGCCAGCAGCTTGGACAGTTATAGCAATCAGCCCCAGCATTTT	CASSLDSYSNQPQHF
TRBV28	TRBJ2-1	few	TRBD2	14	TGTGCCAGCAGGACTAGCGGGGGTAGCAAGGGGCAGTTCTTC	CASRTSGGSKGQFF
TRBV14	TRBJ1-2	few	.	12	TGTGCCAGCAGCCCTTCCTCCTATGGCTACACCTTC	CASSPSSYGYTF
TRBV5-1	TRBJ2-7	.	TRBD2	15	TGCGCCAGCAGCTTGTACGGGACTAGCGGGGAGGAGCAGTACTTC	CASSLYGTSGEEQYF
TRBV15	TRBJ2-1	few	TRBD1	14	TGTGCCACCAGCGGGGGACAGGGGCTCAATGAGCAGTTCTTC	CATSGGQGLNEQFF
TRBV5-6	TRBJ1-2	few	.	12	TGTGCCAGCAGCTCTGGGACATTCGGCTACACCTTC	CASSSGTFGYTF
TRBV23-1	TRBJ1-1	few	.	14	TGCGCCAGCAGTCAATGGGGAGGGGCCACTGAAGCTTTCTTT	CASSQWGGATEAFF
TRBV9	TRBJ2-6	few	.	16	TGTGCCAGCAGCGTAGTGTCCGTCTCTGGGGCCAACGTCCTGACTTTC	CASSVVSVSGANVLTF
TRBV5-4	TRBJ2-5	few	TRBD1	17	TGTGCCAGCAGCTACGGACAGGGCGTATCGAAACAAGAGACCCAGTACTTC	CASSYGQGVSKQETQYF
TRBV2	TRBJ1-2	.	.	11	TGTGCCAGCAGTGTTACAGACGGCTACACCTTC	CASSVTDGYTF
TRBV30	TRBJ2-7	.	.	12	TGTGCCTGGAGTCCCGGAGGCTACGAGCAGTACTTC	CAWSPGGYEQYF
TRBV30	TRBJ2-1	.	TRBD2	14	TGTGCCTGGAACCTAGCGGGGGGGCACAATGAGCAGTTCTTC	CAWNLAGGHNEQFF
TRBV28	TRBJ1-1	.	TRBD1	13	TGTGCCAGCAGGACAGGGGGTAACACTGAAGCTTTCTTT	CASRTGGNTEAFF
TRBV7-9	TRBJ1-1	few	.	12	TGTGCCAGCAGCTTAGTATCGTCTGAAGCTTTCTTT	CASSLVSSEAFF
TRBV5-6	TRBJ1-2	few	TRBD1	12	TGTGCCAGCAGCCGGGACAGGGGGGGCTACACCTTC	CASSRDRGGYTF
TRBV19	TRBJ1-5	.	.	14	TGTGCCAGTAGTATAGGAGCGGGGCAGCAGCCCCAGCATTTT	CASSIGAGQQPQHF
TRBV5-4	TRBJ2-3	few	.	13	TGTGCCAGCAGCTTGGGGCAGGCAGATACGCAGTATTTT	CASSLGQADTQYF
TRBV5-4	TRBJ1-4	.	.	15	TGCGCCAGCAGCCAAGAGTACGGCGGGAATGAAAAACTGTTTTTT	CASSQEYGGNEKLFF
TRBV27	TRBJ1-1	.	.	14	TGTGCCAGCAGTCAGGGGCGGGTGAACACTGAAGCTTTCTTT	CASSQGRVNTEAFF
TRBV23-1	TRBJ2-1	.	TRBD1	20	TGCGCCAGCAGTCAAACCTCCCGGGACAGTAAGCTTCGATTTTACAATGAGCAGTTCTTC	CASSQTSRDSKLRFYNEQFF
TRBV4-1	TRBJ1-5	few	.	13	TGCGCCAGCAGCCAAGGAGTTAGTCAGCCCCAGCATTTT	CASSQGVSQPQHF
TRBV14	TRBJ2-1	.	.	19	TGTGCCAGCAGCCCCCCCAGGGCCCCTCGGCAGGGAAGATACAATGAGCAGTTCTTC	CASSPPRAPRQGRYNEQFF
TRBV4-3	TRBJ1-5	few	.	15	TGCGCCAGCAGCCAAGAATGGGGGGTAAGCCAGCCCCAGCATTTT	CASSQEWGVSQPQHF
TRBV14	TRBJ2-7	.	.	13	TGTGCCAGCAGCCTAGATCAGGGGGGCGAGCAGTACTTC	CASSLDQGGEQYF
TRBV30	TRBJ2-3	.	TRBD2	12	TGTGCCTGGAGTCTAGCGGGGAACACGCAGTATTTT	CAWSLAGNTQYF
TRBV5-6	TRBJ1-1	.	.	16	TGTGCCAGCAGCGGGGCGGAACCCTTCTCGAACACTGAAGCTTTCTTT	CASSGAEPFSNTEAFF
TRBV6-5	TRBJ1-6	.	.	14	TGTGCCAGCAATCGCGGGACCGCCGGGTCACCCCTCCACTTT	CASNRGTAGSPLHF
TRBV11-1	TRBJ1-1	.	.	13	TGTGCCAGCAGCCTACAGCGGGACACTGAAGCTTTCTTT	CASSLQRDTEAFF
TRBV2	TRBJ1-5	.	TRBD1	13	TGTGCCAGCAAGGGACAGTTCAATCAGCCCCAGCATTTT	CASKGQFNQPQHF
TRBV28	TRBJ2-2	.	TRBD2	15	TGTGCCAGCACCCGAGCGGGGGGTAGAACCGGGGAGCTGTTTTTT	CASTRAGGRTGELFF
TRBV5-4	TRBJ2-7	.	.	14	TGTGCCAGCAAAGAAGAGGTTAACTCCTACGAGCAGTACTTC	CASKEEVNSYEQYF
TRBV5-1	TRBJ1-1	.	TRBD1	15	TGCGCCAGCAGCTTGGGGGACAGGGGAGACACTGAAGCTTTCTTT	CASSLGDRGDTEAFF
TRBV10-3	TRBJ1-5	few	.	14	TGTGCCATCGCCGACAGAAGGAGCAATCAGCCCCAGCATTTT	CAIADRRSNQPQHF
TRBV6-5	TRBJ2-7	.	.	15	TGTGCCAGCAGTCCTCTTACCGGTACCAGGGGCGAGCAGTACTTC	CASSPLTGTRGEQYF
TRBV11-2	TRBJ2-5	.	TRBD1	15	TGTGCCAGCAGCTTAGGGACAGGGGGGATAGAGACCCAGTACTTC	CASSLGTGGIETQYF
TRBV7-2	TRBJ2-3	.	TRBD2	16	TGTGCCAGTACCCGGGCTAGCGGGGGTCGCACAGATACGCAGTATTTT	CASTRASGGRTDTQYF
TRBV9	TRBJ1-3	few	TRBD1	16	TGTGCCAGCAGCCCGAGACAGGGCGGCTCTGGAAACACCATATATTTT	CASSPRQGGSGNTIYF
TRBV7-2	TRBJ1-5	few	TRBD1	15	TGTGCCAGCAGCTTAACGACAGGGGCCTACCTACCCCAGCATTTT	CASSLTTGAYLPQHF
TRBV6-1	TRBJ2-1	few	.	13	TGTGCCAGCAGTGAGTCAGGGAACAATGAGCAGTTCTTC	CASSESGNNEQFF
TRBV6-5	TRBJ2-7	few	.	13	TGTGCCAGCGGGAGCGGACCCTTCCTGGAGCAGTACTTC	CASGSGPFLEQYF
TRBV7-2	TRBJ2-7	few	TRBD1	14	TGTGCCAGCAGCTTGACAGGGGGGAGCTACGAGCAGTACTTC	CASSLTGGSYEQYF
TRBV30	TRBJ2-5	few	TRBD1	15	TGTGCCTGGAGTGCGCAGGGACAGGGCCGAGAGACCCAGTACTTC	CAWSAQGQGRETQYF
TRBV2	TRBJ2-5	few	.	13	TGTGCCAGCAGCCTCAACCCGGGAGAGACCCAGTACTTC	CASSLNPGETQYF
TRBV7-8	TRBJ1-5	.	.	15	TGTGCCAGCAGCTTAGCTCGGCAGGGAGGACAGCCCCAGCATTTT	CASSLARQGGQPQHF
TRBV4-1	TRBJ1-2	.	.	14	TGCGCCAGCAGCCAAGAGGGGGCCGGCTATGGCTACACCTTC	CASSQEGAGYGYTF
TRBV7-9	TRBJ2-2	.	.	18	TGTGCCAGCAGCTCCCCGCGGGTGGCTCCGAAGAACACCGGGGAGCTGTTTTTT	CASSSPRVAPKNTGELFF
TRBV2	TRBJ1-6	few	TRBD1	14	TGTGCCAGCAGTACCGGGACAGGGGGTTCACCCCTCCACTTT	CASSTGTGGSPLHF
TRBV9	TRBJ1-1	.	.	15	TGTGCCAGCAGCGTAGGGAGCAGACTGGGCACTGAAGCTTTCTTT	CASSVGSRLGTEAFF
TRBV19	TRBJ2-5	once	.	16	TGTGCCAGTAGTAACCCCGTGGCGGGGTCCCAAGAGACCCAGTACTTC	CASSNPVAGSQETQYF
TRBV9	TRBJ2-3	.	.	15	TGTGCCAGCAGCGTAGCCTTGGGCCGCACAGATACGCAGTATTTT	CASSVALGRTDTQYF
TRBV27	TRBJ1-6	few	.	15	TGTGCCAGCAGTTTATTGTCCAGGGTTAATTCACCCCTCCACTTT	CASSLLSRVNSPLHF
TRBV10-3	TRBJ2-5	.	.	11	TGTGCCATCAGAGTAGAAGAGACCCAGTACTTC	CAIRVEETQYF
TRBV5-1	TRBJ1-5	.	.	15	TGCGCCAGCAGCTTGTCAGGGCAGGGAGGTCAGCCCCAGCATTTT	CASSLSGQGGQPQHF
TRBV25-1	TRBJ2-7	few	TRBD1	15	TGTGCCAGCAGTGTCGGGACAGGGGGCCACTACGAGCAGTACTTC	CASSVGTGGHYEQYF